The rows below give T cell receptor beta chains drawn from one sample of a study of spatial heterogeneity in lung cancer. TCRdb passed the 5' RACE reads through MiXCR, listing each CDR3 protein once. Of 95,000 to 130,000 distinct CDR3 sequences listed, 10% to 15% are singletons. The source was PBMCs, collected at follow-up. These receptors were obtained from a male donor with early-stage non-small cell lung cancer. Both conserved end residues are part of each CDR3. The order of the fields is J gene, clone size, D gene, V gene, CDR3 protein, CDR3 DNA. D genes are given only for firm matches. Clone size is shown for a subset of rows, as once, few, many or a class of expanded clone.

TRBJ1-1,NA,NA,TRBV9,CASSVKGNTEAFF,TGTGCCAGCAGCGTTAAGGGGAACACTGAAGCTTTCTTT
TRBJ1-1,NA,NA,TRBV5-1,CASSLSRQAGTEAFF,TGCGCCAGCAGCTTATCTCGGCAGGCGGGCACTGAAGCTTTCTTT
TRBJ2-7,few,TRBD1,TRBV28,CASRIRDSPYEQYF,TGTGCCAGCAGAATACGGGACAGCCCCTACGAGCAGTACTTC
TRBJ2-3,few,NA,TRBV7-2,CASSLRAGVPSMTSTDTQYF,TGTGCCAGCAGCTTAAGGGCAGGGGTACCTAGTATGACTAGCACAGATACGCAGTATTTT
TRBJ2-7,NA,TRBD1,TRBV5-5,CASSLPGGDEQYF,TGTGCCAGCAGCTTACCAGGGGGTGACGAGCAGTACTTC
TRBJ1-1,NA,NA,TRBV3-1,CASSHSGGGAEAFF,TGTGCCAGCAGCCACTCTGGTGGGGGCGCTGAAGCTTTCTTT
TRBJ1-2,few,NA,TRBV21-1,CASSKEGARDNYGYTF,TGTGCCAGCAGCAAAGAAGGGGCCCGGGACAACTATGGCTACACCTTC
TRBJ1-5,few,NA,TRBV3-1,CASSQDHRRNQPQHF,TGTGCCAGCAGCCAAGATCACCGGCGCAATCAGCCCCAGCATTTT
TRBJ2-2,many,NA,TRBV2,CASSGDTGELFF,TGTGCCAGCTCTGGAGACACCGGGGAGCTGTTTTTT
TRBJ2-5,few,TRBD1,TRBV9,CASSVEGGQLQETQYF,TGTGCCAGCAGCGTAGAAGGGGGACAGCTCCAAGAGACCCAGTACTTC
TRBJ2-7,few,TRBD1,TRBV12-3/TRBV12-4,CASSFPGQGIYEQYF,TGTGCCAGCAGTTTCCCCGGACAGGGAATCTACGAGCAGTACTTC
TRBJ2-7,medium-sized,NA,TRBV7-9,CASSSGRYYEQYF,TGTGCCAGCAGCAGCGGACGGTACTACGAGCAGTACTTC
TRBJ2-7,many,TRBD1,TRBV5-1,CASSLGQGPDEQYF,TGCGCCAGCAGCCTGGGACAGGGACCGGACGAGCAGTACTTC
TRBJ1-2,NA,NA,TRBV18,CASSPEQNYGYTF,TGTGCCAGCTCACCCGAACAGAACTATGGCTACACCTTC
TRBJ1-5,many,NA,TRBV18,CASSRARDTFSNQPQHF,TGTGCCAGCTCACGCGCTCGGGACACCTTTAGCAATCAGCCCCAGCATTTT
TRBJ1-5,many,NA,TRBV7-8,CASSLAGQPQHF,TGTGCCAGCAGCTTAGCGGGCCAGCCCCAGCATTTT
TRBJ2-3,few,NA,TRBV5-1,CASSLPGADTQYF,TGCGCCAGCAGCTTGCCGGGGGCAGATACGCAGTATTTT
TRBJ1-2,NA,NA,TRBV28,CASSTRSYGYTF,TGTGCCAGCAGTACCAGATCCTATGGCTACACCTTC
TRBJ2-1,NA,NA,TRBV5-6,CASSETFNEQFF,TGTGCCAGCAGCGAGACATTCAATGAGCAGTTCTTC
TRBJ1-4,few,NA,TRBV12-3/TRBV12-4,CASSFSEKLFF,TGTGCCAGCAGTTTTAGTGAAAAACTGTTTTTT
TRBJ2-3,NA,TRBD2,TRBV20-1,CSAEGTRRTGDTQYF,TGCAGTGCTGAGGGGACTAGACGCACGGGGGATACGCAGTATTTT
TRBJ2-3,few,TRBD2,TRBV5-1,CASSLRGLAGAGTDTQYF,TGCGCCAGCAGCTTGAGGGGACTAGCGGGGGCTGGCACAGATACGCAGTATTTT
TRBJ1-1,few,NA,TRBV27,CASSRERGNTEAFF,TGTGCCAGCAGCAGAGAGCGGGGGAACACTGAAGCTTTCTTT
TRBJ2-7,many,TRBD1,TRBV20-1,CSVGTDNYEQYF,TGCAGTGTCGGGACAGATAACTACGAGCAGTACTTC
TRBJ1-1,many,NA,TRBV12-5,CASGLEQNTEAFF,TGTGCTAGTGGTTTGGAACAGAACACTGAAGCTTTCTTT
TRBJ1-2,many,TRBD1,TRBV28,CASSSLLRTGKGYGYTF,TGTGCCAGCAGTTCGCTACTGAGGACAGGGAAGGGCTATGGCTACACCTTC
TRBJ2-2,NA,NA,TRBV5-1,CASSHSRWGANTGELFF,TGCGCCAGCAGCCATAGCCGGTGGGGGGCCAACACCGGGGAGCTGTTTTTT
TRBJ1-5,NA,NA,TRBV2,CASSADRRAWDQPQHF,TGTGCCAGCAGTGCTGACAGGCGGGCTTGGGATCAGCCCCAGCATTTT
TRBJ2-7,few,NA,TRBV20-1,CSARDAGREQYF,TGCAGTGCTAGAGACGCAGGGAGAGAGCAGTACTTC
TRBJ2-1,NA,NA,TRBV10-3,CAISLTGNEQFF,TGTGCCATCAGTCTGACTGGAAATGAGCAGTTCTTC
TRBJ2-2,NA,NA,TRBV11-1,CASSLVTPGALNTGELFF,TGTGCCAGCAGCTTAGTCACACCGGGGGCCCTGAACACCGGGGAGCTGTTTTTT
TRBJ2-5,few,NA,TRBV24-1,CATAQGGAEETQYF,TGTGCCACCGCGCAGGGGGGCGCGGAAGAGACCCAGTACTTC
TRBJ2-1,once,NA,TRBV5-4,CASSEELWGQGVNEQFF,TGTGCCAGCAGCGAAGAGTTGTGGGGCCAGGGAGTGAATGAGCAGTTCTTC
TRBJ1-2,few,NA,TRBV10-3,CAISMARAEGRGYTF,TGTGCCATCAGTATGGCGAGGGCAGAGGGACGTGGCTACACCTTC
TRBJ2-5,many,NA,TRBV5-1,CASSLADRGIQETQYF,TGCGCCAGCAGCTTGGCTGATAGGGGGATTCAAGAGACCCAGTACTTC
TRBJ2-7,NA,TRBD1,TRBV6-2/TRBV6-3,CASRRTGGTYEQYF,TGTGCCAGCAGAAGGACAGGGGGAACCTACGAGCAGTACTTC